These 18 T cell receptor beta chains were all obtained from the same sample, sequenced in a study of OX40 agonist ivuxolimab in advanced cancers. Sequencing used immunoSEQ multiplex PCR; TCRdb keeps in-frame clones, though not all of them. The sample has fewer than 25,000 clones, 80% to 90% seen once; the top ten hold roughly a fifth. This sample comprised CD4+ or CD8+ T cells sorted from blood, obtained in a trial of the OX40 agonist ivuxolimab. Receptors originate from an adult with an advanced solid tumor such as melanoma, head and neck, liver or kidney cancer.

The V gene is TRBV7-3, the J gene TRBJ2-1, with 11 bases identical to TRBD2. The germline CDR1 and CDR2 sequences are SGHTA and FQGTGA. Trimming took 0 bases from V and 9 from J; bases not matched to a gene: 1. The CDR3 spans 14 residues. The CDR3 region has the DNA TGTGCCAGCAGCTTAACGGGGACTAGCGGTGAGCAGTTCTTC. This encodes CASSLTGTSGEQFF.

J is TRBJ2-2 and V is TRBV7-9; D is ambiguous. The ends were cut back, 6 bases at V and 6 bases at J, with 2 bases in the middle. Per the germline V gene, CDR1 is SEHNR and CDR2 is FQNEAQ (reference sequence). This CDR3 contains 10 residues. The CDR3 loop is CASRAGELFF. CDR3 in DNA: TGTGCCAGCAGGGCCGGGGAGCTGTTTTTT. Full variable domain (remainder filled in from reference TRBV7-9 and TRBJ2-2): DTGVSQNPRHKITKRGQNVTFRCDPISEHNRLYWYRQTLGQGPEFLTYFQNEAQLEKSRLLSDRFSAERPKGSFSTLEIQRTEQGDSAMYLCASRAGELFFGEGSRLTVL.

The rearrangement uses TRBV27 and TRBJ1-2, with TRBD1 as a possible D gene (6 bases). V was cut by 6 bases and J by 4 bases, with 15 bases left in between. Germline CDR1 is MNHEY and CDR2 is SMNVEV (reference sequence). The CDR3 covers 14 residues. DNA of the CDR3: TGTGCCAGCAGCCCCCGGGGGGGCCTCTATGGCTACACCTTC. Translated, it gives CASSPRGGLYGYTF.

The V call is TRBV27, the J call TRBJ2-7; D is unresolved. The ends were cut back, 5 bases at V and 1 base at J, with 6 bases in the middle. CDR1 is MNHEY and CDR2 is SMNVEV in the germline V gene (reference sequence). The length of the CDR3 is 12 residues. CDR3 protein: CASSPPSYEQYF. As DNA, the CDR3 is TGTGCCAGCAGTCCCCCTTCCTACGAGCAGTACTTC.

This chain uses TRBV9 with TRBJ2-7; 8 bases are a match to TRBD1. The length of the CDR3 is 16 residues. Trimming cost V 3 bases and J 2 bases; bases outside gene matches: 10. CDR1 and CDR2 (germline): SGDLS, YYNGEE. The CDR3 DNA reads as TGTGCCAGCAGCGCCCTTAGGACAGGGACAACCTACGAGCAGTACTTC. This translates into CASSALRTGTTYEQYF.

CDR3 sequence reads: CATSRGTVNQPQHF. The CDR3 DNA is TGTGCCACCAGCAGAGGGACCGTAAATCAGCCCCAGCATTTT. V usage is TRBV15 and J usage is TRBJ1-5; D is unclear. Trimming left V 1 base short and J 4 bases short, with 8 bases between. The CDR3 consists of 14 residues. Per germline, CDR1 LNHNV and CDR2 YYDKDF (reference sequence).

The chain is built from TRBV9 and TRBJ1-5; 8 nucleotides match TRBD1. CDR3 length equals 14 residues. The germline gives CDR1 SGDLS, CDR2 YYNGEE. The trim removed 4 bases at V and 4 bases at J, leaving 4 bases unmatched. CDR3 amino acids: CASSRTGGNQPQHF. CDR3 coding DNA: TGTGCCAGCAGCCGAACAGGGGGAAATCAGCCCCAGCATTTT.

The chain couples TRBV11-2 to TRBJ1-5, with 8 nucleotides matching TRBD1. Germline V gene sequence: CDR1 SGHAT, CDR2 FQNNGV. Trimming cost V 3 bases and J 11 bases; bases outside gene matches: 12. CDR3 length equals 15 residues. The CDR3: CASSLDRDLRGAQHF. In DNA, the CDR3 is TGTGCCAGCAGCTTGGACAGGGACCTTCGTGGAGCCCAGCATTTT.

With regard to this clone: In the same sample, other DNA sequences code for this CDR3. CDR3 sequence reads: CASSFTPGAGGGYTF. CDR3 in DNA: TGTGCCAGCAGCTTTACTCCGGGGGCAGGGGGTGGCTACACCTTC. The chain recombines TRBV7-9 with TRBJ1-2; TRBD1 agrees at 7 bases. Losses at the gene ends were 3 bases for V and 7 bases for J; bases not matched to a gene: 11. This CDR3 spans 15 amino acids. Germline V CDR1 and CDR2: SEHNR, FQNEAQ (reference sequence).

This clone was seen a single time. The chain has TRBV19 and TRBJ1-1; D possibly corresponds to TRBD1 (6 bases). With 2 bases removed from V and 1 base from J, the gap between germline ends came to 17 bases. The germline V gene has CDR1 LNHDA and CDR2 SQIVND (reference sequence). The CDR3 covers 17 residues. Here the CDR3 DNA reads TGTGCCAGTAGTATAAACAGGGCGTCAGCGGAGAACACTGAAGCTTTCTTT. Translating gives CASSINRASAENTEAFF.

In its sample, this clone was seen once. The chain is built from TRBV7-3 and TRBJ2-1; 7 bases are shared with TRBD2. CDR3 length: 15 residues. Germline V CDR1 and CDR2: SGHTA, FQGTGA. J gave up 0 bases and V 5 bases, and 4 bases lay outside the gene matches. The CDR3 DNA sequence: TGTGCCAGCAGCCCCGGGAGGAGCTCCTACAATGAGCAGTTCTTC. Translation: CASSPGRSSYNEQFF.

The CDR3 DNA is TGTGCCAGCAGCTCTGGTGGGACAGCCGTGTACGAGCAGTACTTC. The encoded protein is CASSSGGTAVYEQYF. The J gene is TRBJ2-7, the V gene TRBV7-8; TRBD1 agrees at 7 bases. J gave up 4 bases and V 4 bases, and 10 bases lay outside the gene matches. The germline V gene encodes CDR1 SGHVS and CDR2 FQNEAQ. This CDR3 region has 15 residues.

This clone turned up a few times. The chain couples TRBV6-5 to TRBJ2-5, with TRBD1 as a possible D gene (6 bases). Trimming removed 6 bases at V and 1 base at J, with 9 bases between. Germline CDR1 reads MNHEY; CDR2 reads SVGAGI. This CDR3 contains 13 residues. For the CDR3, the DNA is TGTGCCAGCAGGGACAGCTTCCAAGAGACCCAGTACTTC. It yields the protein CASRDSFQETQYF.

V usage is TRBV27 and J usage is TRBJ2-7, with D possibly matching TRBD1 (6 bases). Per the germline V gene, CDR1 is MNHEY and CDR2 is SMNVEV (reference sequence). V was trimmed by 5 bases and J by 2 bases, leaving 10 bases between them. CDR3 length equals 13 residues. In DNA, the CDR3 is TGTGCCAGCAGTCAGGGGCTAGCCTACGAGCAGTACTTC. Encoded protein: CASSQGLAYEQYF.

V is TRBV6-1 and J is TRBJ2-7; no definite D call. The CDR3 covers 14 residues. The ends were cut back, 1 base at V and 6 bases at J, with 13 bases in the middle. Germline values: CDR1 MNHNS, CDR2 SASEGT. CDR3 sequence reads: CASSEGPGVREQYF. The CDR3, as DNA: TGTGCCAGCAGTGAAGGGCCAGGTGTGCGCGAGCAGTACTTC.

This rearrangement joins TRBV18 to TRBJ2-1; 9 bases align to TRBD2. The J segment lost 5 bases and the V segment lost 6 bases, leaving 8 bases of the junction unmatched. Germline assignment: CDR1 KGHSH and CDR2 LQKENI. The CDR3 length is 15 residues. The CDR3: CASSLMRLADNEQFF. The CDR3 DNA sequence: TGTGCCAGCTCCCTCATGCGACTAGCGGACAATGAGCAGTTCTTC.

This rearrangement joins TRBV29-1 to TRBJ2-1, with no clear D. The length of the CDR3 is 11 residues. The V gene lost 5 bases and the J gene lost 9 bases, with 11 bases spanning the gap. Germline V gives CDR1 SQVTM, CDR2 ANQGSEA. The CDR3 loop is CSVLDLGEQFF. The CDR3 DNA follows: TGCAGCGTTTTGGACCTAGGTGAGCAGTTCTTC.

The J gene is TRBJ1-1, the V gene TRBV2, with D unresolved. There are 13 residues in the CDR3. Trimming removed 1 base from V and 1 base from J, with 4 bases in between. Germline V lookup: CDR1 SNHLY, CDR2 FYNNEI. The CDR3 protein is CASSEGRNTEAFF. CDR3 nucleotides: TGTGCCAGCAGTGAAGGAAGGAACACTGAAGCTTTCTTT.